Detailed here is one TCR beta chain. Its target is not known. Trimming removed 5 bases from V and 6 bases from J; junction bases left unmatched: 10. The germline V gene encodes CDR1 MNHEY and CDR2 SVGAGI. The CDR3 totals 15 residues. TCRdb used MiXCR to reprocess the RACE reads, holding one entry per CDR3 protein. The sample lists 180,000 or so distinct CDR3 sequences, almost 30% occurring once. The sample is drawn from a study of human T cells and chemical hapten exposure. The time point is: pre-sensitization, week 0. The sample's treatment: therapeutic diphenylcyclopropenone sensitization with weekly scalp DPC. Overall study results and limits: There were significantly more large CDR3 similarity clusters among expanded TCRs than among controls. Unchanged with DPC sensitization were TCRs above 1 in 1000 frequency.

Material: whole blood, obtained in connection with sensitization to the hapten diphenylcyclopropenone (DPC). The chain is built from TRBV6-5 and TRBJ1-5, with 7 bases identical to TRBD1. The receptor comes from a woman aged 25 to 39 with alopecia areata. Some clones in this sample may be carry-over from other donors' samples. Here the CDR3 DNA reads TGTGCCAGCAGTAGGGGGCCTAGGGGGAGTCAGCCCCAGCATTTT. It encodes CASSRGPRGSQPQHF.